Listed below are T cell receptor beta chains from one sample, sequenced in a study of blood T cell repertoires in COVID-19. Measured with immunoSEQ multiplex PCR; TCRdb has only the in-frame clones, and not every one. The sample contains around 190,000 clones, about 79% of which appear only once. The sample comprised peripheral blood. All receptors come from a human donor in a cohort sampled during active COVID-19. The CDR3 runs from the conserved cysteine through the conserved F or W. The D gene is left open where the match is weak.

j_gene: TRBJ1-1
v_gene: TRBV18
d_gene: .
CDR3aa: CASSGTYGNTEAFF

j_gene: TRBJ2-7
v_gene: TRBV19
d_gene: TRBD1
CDR3aa: CATSAGDRGNRYEQYF

j_gene: TRBJ2-2
v_gene: TRBV5-4
d_gene: TRBD2
CDR3aa: CASSFGLAGDTGELFF

j_gene: TRBJ1-5
v_gene: TRBV10-3
d_gene: .
CDR3aa: CAISVGDRPSAQHF

j_gene: TRBJ1-5
v_gene: TRBV19
d_gene: .
CDR3aa: CASSSDRGGNQPQHF

j_gene: TRBJ2-3
v_gene: TRBV27
d_gene: TRBD2
CDR3aa: CASSSQGTSGRGTDTQYF

j_gene: TRBJ2-1
v_gene: TRBV10-3
d_gene: TRBD2
CDR3aa: CAVGTSGRDEQFF

j_gene: TRBJ2-7
v_gene: TRBV5-1
d_gene: TRBD2
CDR3aa: CASSTYGSSGGYEQYF

j_gene: TRBJ2-3
v_gene: TRBV5-1
d_gene: .
CDR3aa: CASSLVGRGPDTQYF

j_gene: TRBJ2-7
v_gene: TRBV29-1
d_gene: TRBD2
CDR3aa: CSVGAGGSNEQYF

j_gene: TRBJ1-1
v_gene: TRBV6-1
d_gene: TRBD1
CDR3aa: CASSDRQGGREAFF

j_gene: TRBJ2-7
v_gene: TRBV5-1
d_gene: TRBD1
CDR3aa: CASSPRDRGSRYEQYF

j_gene: TRBJ1-1
v_gene: TRBV19
d_gene: TRBD1
CDR3aa: CASSTRRQGRITEAFF

j_gene: TRBJ1-6
v_gene: TRBV9
d_gene: .
CDR3aa: CASSVAWREGSPLHF

j_gene: TRBJ1-1
v_gene: TRBV19
d_gene: .
CDR3aa: CASSIDTAGAGLEAFF

j_gene: TRBJ2-5
v_gene: TRBV4-1
d_gene: TRBD1
CDR3aa: CASSLDGTGSQETQYF

j_gene: TRBJ2-3
v_gene: TRBV14
d_gene: TRBD2
CDR3aa: CASSQEAGGYTDTQYF

j_gene: TRBJ2-1
v_gene: TRBV30
d_gene: TRBD1
CDR3aa: CAWSTTGTLTMKQFF

j_gene: TRBJ2-1
v_gene: TRBV5-1
d_gene: TRBD2
CDR3aa: CASSLTREIDNEQFF

j_gene: TRBJ2-3
v_gene: TRBV14
d_gene: .
CDR3aa: CASSARELSTDTQYF

j_gene: TRBJ2-7
v_gene: TRBV28
d_gene: .
CDR3aa: CASTPGGSEQYF

j_gene: TRBJ2-1
v_gene: TRBV18
d_gene: TRBD2
CDR3aa: CATRSGTDYNEQFF

j_gene: TRBJ2-2
v_gene: TRBV2
d_gene: TRBD1
CDR3aa: CASRGQGNTGELFF

j_gene: TRBJ2-3
v_gene: TRBV5-8
d_gene: .
CDR3aa: CASSVGAIWADTQYF

j_gene: TRBJ1-5
v_gene: TRBV27
d_gene: .
CDR3aa: CASSWKGDQPQHF

j_gene: TRBJ2-7
v_gene: TRBV7-2
d_gene: TRBD1
CDR3aa: CASSPLGQDPYEQYF

j_gene: TRBJ2-5
v_gene: TRBV7-9
d_gene: TRBD2
CDR3aa: CASSLPGGGQETQYF

j_gene: TRBJ2-2
v_gene: TRBV6-2/TRBV6-3
d_gene: .
CDR3aa: CASSQQGVGELFF

j_gene: TRBJ1-1
v_gene: TRBV29-1
d_gene: .
CDR3aa: CSVDAGVNTEAFF

j_gene: TRBJ1-1
v_gene: TRBV18
d_gene: TRBD1
CDR3aa: CASSPGTGRTEAFF

j_gene: TRBJ1-1
v_gene: TRBV4-1
d_gene: .
CDR3aa: CASSQEAPPGSEAFF

j_gene: TRBJ2-7
v_gene: TRBV28
d_gene: TRBD2
CDR3aa: CASSRGTSGSGEQYF

j_gene: TRBJ1-4
v_gene: TRBV15
d_gene: .
CDR3aa: CATSSYAEEKLFF

j_gene: TRBJ2-7
v_gene: TRBV6-5
d_gene: .
CDR3aa: CASSARGKPYEQYF

j_gene: TRBJ2-2
v_gene: TRBV28
d_gene: TRBD1
CDR3aa: CASSYAGTGRLGYAGELFF